The 20 T cell receptor beta chains in this list originate from one sample, sequenced in a study of blood T cells in healthy people across ages. The authors ran a second PCR of about 6 to 11 cycles using a sample-barcoded 5' primer and a J-beta primer mix. TCRdb reanalysed the 5' RACE reads using MiXCR and keeps one entry per CDR3 protein. The sample consists of some 890,000 distinct CDR3 sequences, roughly 29% of them appearing once. This same sample was also part of a study on T cells of mothers and their children.

Sequenced material: blood. The receptor set was obtained from a woman in her forties in good health.

This clonotype was observed many times. CDR3 bases: TGCAGTGCAATCAGGGGCCCGGCGGGCGGGGAGCTGTTTTTT. Its protein product is CSAIRGPAGGELFF. The gene calls are TRBV20-1 and TRBJ2-2; tentative D call: TRBD1 (6 bases). The germline V and J ends were trimmed by 6 bases and 7 bases, with 18 bases remaining between them. CDR1 and CDR2 (germline): DFQATT, SNEGSKA (reference sequence). This CDR3 comprises 14 residues.

This clonotype was observed many times. This rearrangement joins TRBV29-1 to TRBJ2-3, with 7 bases aligning to TRBD1. Looked up from germline, CDR1 is SQVTM and CDR2 is ANQGSEA. The J segment lost 2 bases and the V segment lost 4 bases, leaving 3 bases of the junction unmatched. The CDR3 has 13 amino acids. CDR3 region: CSVGQGLTDTQYF. For the CDR3, the DNA is TGCAGCGTTGGACAGGGTCTCACAGATACGCAGTATTTT.

Comment on this clonotype: This could be a read error, since a much larger clone is one nucleotide away. For the CDR3, the DNA is TGTGCCAGCACCATGCGCGACGGGGCCTTTTCCGTCTATGGCTACACCTTC. Residues: CASTMRDGAFSVYGYTF. This chain joins TRBV7-4 and TRBJ1-2; maybe TRBD1 (5 bases). V shed 7 bases and J shed 4 bases, with 25 bases lying between them. Looked up from germline, CDR1 is SGHVT and CDR2 is SQSDAQ. The CDR3 covers 17 residues.

V is TRBV9 and J is TRBJ1-4; tentative D call: TRBD1 (6 bases). The CDR3 length is 15 residues. The germline V and J ends were trimmed by 4 bases and 7 bases, with 17 bases remaining between them. Germline lookup yields CDR1 SGDLS and CDR2 YYNGEE. The CDR3 reads CASSHGGLPGEKLFF. In DNA form, the CDR3 reads TGTGCCAGCAGCCACGGGGGGCTGCCTGGTGAAAAACTGTTTTTT.

The genes are TRBV12-3 or TRBV12-4 and TRBJ2-7; the match to TRBD2 covers 9 bases. This CDR3 is 15 amino acids long. Trimming removed 8 bases from V and 1 base from J; junction bases left unmatched: 9. In DNA, the CDR3 is TGTGCCAGCGGCGGGAGGGGTAGCCTGTCCTACGAGCAGTACTTC. Translation gives CASGGRGSLSYEQYF.

For this clonotype: At one end the junction does not follow the germline gene, possibly because of a read error. The chain carries TRBV12-3 or TRBV12-4 and TRBJ2-3; 8 bases line up with TRBD1. The CDR3 consists of 15 residues. As DNA, the CDR3 is TGTGCCGGCAGTTTATTGGCAGGGGGCAGGGATACGCAGTATTTT. Amino acids: CAGSLLAGGRDTQYF.

The V and J genes are TRBV19 and TRBJ1-2; 8 positions match TRBD1. Germline CDR1 and CDR2: LNHDA and SQIVND (reference sequence). The CDR3 sequence is 16 residues long. V shed 4 bases and J 7 bases; nucleotides not matched to a gene: 14. The CDR3 sequence is CASSSPLKDRVIGYTF. The CDR3 nucleotides read TGTGCCAGTAGTAGCCCCCTCAAGGACAGGGTGATTGGCTACACCTTC.

This clonotype was seen repeatedly, ten times or more. The genes are TRBV9 and TRBJ2-5; 7 positions agree with TRBD1. The DNA end is more similar to TRBJ2-7, so the J call may be wrong. The CDR3 sequence is 13 residues long. CDR1 is SGDLS, CDR2 YYNGEE, per germline. The CDR3 reads CASSSPTGLEQYF. In DNA, the CDR3 is TGTGCCAGCAGCTCGCCGACAGGGCTCGAGCAGTACTTC.

The chain links TRBV14 to TRBJ2-2; no clear D gene. The CDR3 covers 14 residues. CDR1 is SGHDN, CDR2 FVKESK, per germline. V lost 1 base and J 5 bases, leaving 8 bases between the germline ends. The CDR3 is CASSQVAVTGELFF. The CDR3 nucleotides read TGTGCCAGCAGCCAAGTGGCCGTTACCGGGGAGCTGTTTTTT. Based on the CDR3 plus reference TRBV14 and TRBJ2-2, the full variable domain is EAGVTQFPSHSVIEKGQTVTLRCDPISGHDNLYWYRRVMGKEIKFLLHFVKESKQDESGMPNNRFLAERTGGTYSTLKVQPAELEDSGVYFCASSQVAVTGELFFGEGSRLTVL.

This clonotype was recorded at least ten times. The chain joins TRBV13 to TRBJ1-1, with a tentative D call TRBD1 (5 bases). This CDR3 region has 17 residues. Trimming removed 1 base at V and 3 bases at J, with 18 bases between. Per germline, CDR1 PRHDT and CDR2 FYEKMQ (reference sequence). The CDR3 region is CASSLALGRRGYTEAFF. The CDR3 bases are TGTGCCAGCAGCTTAGCCCTGGGACGGCGGGGGTACACTGAAGCTTTCTTT.

This clonotype showed up many times. CDR3: CATETGGTKNIQYF. CDR3 coding DNA: TGTGCCACCGAGACAGGGGGCACCAAAAACATTCAGTACTTC. The V and J genes are TRBV28 and TRBJ2-4; the match to TRBD1 covers 10 bases. After removal of 10 bases from V and 2 bases from J, the junction contained 5 bases not matched to a gene. The germline V gene encodes CDR1 MDHEN and CDR2 SYDVKM. The CDR3 covers 14 residues.

The genes are TRBV19 and TRBJ2-7, with 12 positions matching TRBD1. The CDR3 extends over 15 amino acids. Unmatched junction bases numbered 6, after V lost 3 bases and J lost 6 bases. Per the germline V gene, CDR1 is LNHDA and CDR2 is SQIVND (reference sequence). CDR3 sequence: CASSIVGTGGSEQYF. The CDR3 nucleotides are TGTGCCAGTAGTATTGTAGGGACAGGGGGCTCCGAGCAGTACTTC.

This clonotype was counted at least ten times. The chain combines TRBV6-2 or TRBV6-3 with TRBJ2-7; no definite D call. The V end lost 7 bases, the J end lost 3 bases, and 7 bases lay between the germline ends. CDR3 length equals 11 residues. Germline loops: CDR1 MNHEY, CDR2 SVGEGT. The CDR3 spells CASTFGYEQYF. The CDR3 nucleotides are TGTGCCAGCACGTTTGGCTACGAGCAGTACTTC.

This clonotype was observed at least ten times. V and J are TRBV9 and TRBJ1-2; 8 nucleotides agree with TRBD1. The CDR3 totals 12 residues. V trimming: 3 bases; J trimming: 6 bases; junction bases outside the gene matches: 1. Looked up from germline, CDR1 is SGDLS and CDR2 is YYNGEE. In DNA form, the CDR3 reads TGTGCCAGCAGCGCCAGGGGGCATGGCTACACCTTC. Its translation is CASSARGHGYTF.

This clonotype was recorded a few times. A much larger clonotype is one base distant, so this may be a read error. The chain uses TRBV20-1 and TRBJ1-4; possibly TRBD1 for D (5 bases). The ends were cut back, 2 bases at V and 7 bases at J, with 14 bases in the middle. CDR1 is DFQATT and CDR2 is SNEGSKA in the germline V gene (reference sequence). This CDR3 has 14 residues. CDR3 amino acids: CSARLGQGSEKLFF. CDR3 nucleotides: TGCAGTGCTAGATTGGGGCAGGGAAGTGAAAAACTGTTTTTT.

To note about this clonotype: One junction end disagrees with the germline gene, perhaps due to a read error. The gene calls are TRBV12-3 or TRBV12-4 and TRBJ2-1; 10 positions match TRBD2. The CDR3 extends over 15 amino acids. CDR3 residues: CASSLIAGGTNKQFF. The CDR3, as DNA: TGTGCCAGCAGTCTCATAGCGGGGGGAACCAATAAGCAGTTCTTC.

This clonotype was seen a few times. J is TRBJ1-5 and V is TRBV2; 8 bases line up with TRBD1. J lost 4 bases, V lost 4 bases, and 6 bases had no gene match. Germline V gene sequence: CDR1 SNHLY, CDR2 FYNNEI. The CDR3 covers 15 residues. CDR3 residues: CASSAGGPRNQPQHF. The CDR3, as DNA: TGTGCCAGCAGTGCAGGGGGCCCAAGGAATCAGCCCCAGCATTTT.

The genes are TRBV21-1 and TRBJ1-4. TRBV21-1 is an annotated pseudogene. The CDR3 covers 14 residues. DNA of the CDR3: TGTGCCAGCATATGGTCGGGAACTAATGAAAAACGGTTTTTT. It codes for CASIWSGTNEKRFF.

This clonotype was seen ten or more times. The J gene is TRBJ2-6, the V gene TRBV4-1; 9 nucleotides agree with TRBD1. The J segment lost 0 bases and the V segment lost 4 bases, leaving 16 bases of the junction unmatched. Germline loops: CDR1 MGHRA, CDR2 YSYEKL. The length of the CDR3 is 21 residues. The CDR3 nucleotides read TGCGCCAGCAGCCCATTCATGGGACAGGGACTATCCCCCTCTGGGGCCAACGTCCTGACTTTC. This translates into CASSPFMGQGLSPSGANVLTF.

As for this clonotype: This could be a read error, since a much larger clone is one nucleotide away. The chain's CDR3 is CNRGDSYERYF. Written as DNA, the CDR3 is TGTAATAGGGGGGATTCCTACGAGCGGTACTTC. V is TRBV6-2 or TRBV6-3 and J is TRBJ2-7; D may be TRBD1 or TRBD2 (6 bases each). The CDR3 totals 11 residues. Germline CDR1 reads MNHEY; CDR2 reads SVGEGT.